This T cell receptor beta chain stems from a study of blood T cell repertoires in COVID-19. Study as a whole: In each case, the material was cDNA or gDNA derived from T cells, B-cell-depleted T cells, or PBMCs.

In the source study's methods: Reference gene primer amplification in the assay estimated nucleated cell counts. Sequenced by immunoSEQ multiplex PCR; TCRdb stores in-frame clones only, minus some. For V, J and clone size, that table is used; D and trimming come from the DNA. There are 200,000 to 250,000 clones in the sample; roughly 84% occur only once, and approximately 5% lies in the top ten. Germline V gene lookup returns CDR1 MNHEY and CDR2 SVGAGI. Deletions cut 2 bases from V and 2 bases from J, with 6 bases between. The CDR3 has 13 amino acids. The sequence was obtained from a woman aged 60-75 years who had recovered from COVID-19. Sample: peripheral blood. The chain carries TRBV6-5 and TRBJ2-5; no clear D. The CDR3 loop reads CASSYEYQETQYF. CDR3 in DNA: TGTGCCAGCAGTTACGAGTATCAAGAGACCCAGTACTTC.